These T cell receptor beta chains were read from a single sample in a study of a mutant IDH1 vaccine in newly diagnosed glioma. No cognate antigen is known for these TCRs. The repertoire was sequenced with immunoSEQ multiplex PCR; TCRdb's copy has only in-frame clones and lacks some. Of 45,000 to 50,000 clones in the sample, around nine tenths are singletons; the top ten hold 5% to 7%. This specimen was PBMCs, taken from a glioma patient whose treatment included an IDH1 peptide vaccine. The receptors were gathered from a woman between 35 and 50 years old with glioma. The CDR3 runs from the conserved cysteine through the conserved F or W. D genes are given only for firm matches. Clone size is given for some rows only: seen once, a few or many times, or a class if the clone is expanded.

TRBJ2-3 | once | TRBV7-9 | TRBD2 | TGTGCCAGCAGTCTGCGGAGCGGGGGTATTCGGGATACGCAGTATTTT | CASSLRSGGIRDTQYF
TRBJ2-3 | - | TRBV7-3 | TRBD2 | TGTGCCAGCAGCTTATCCGGACTAGCGGGAGGTGGCACAGATACGCAGTATTTT | CASSLSGLAGGGTDTQYF
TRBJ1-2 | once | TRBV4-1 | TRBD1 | TGCGCCAGCAGCCAAGATGGGGACAGGGGAGAGTATTATGGCTACACCTTC | CASSQDGDRGEYYGYTF
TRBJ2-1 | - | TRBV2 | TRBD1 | TGTGCCAGCAGATGGACAGGGGTTCCCTACAATGAGCAGTTCTTC | CASRWTGVPYNEQFF
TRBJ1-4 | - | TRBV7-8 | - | TGTGCCAGCAGCTTAATTGATACAACTAATGAAAAACTGTTTTTT | CASSLIDTTNEKLFF
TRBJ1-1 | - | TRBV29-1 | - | TGCAGCGTTGACACCGGGACCACTGAAGCTTTCTTT | CSVDTGTTEAFF
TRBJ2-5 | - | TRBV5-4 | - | TGTGCCAGCAGAGGAGAGTACCAAGAGACCCAGTACTTC | CASRGEYQETQYF
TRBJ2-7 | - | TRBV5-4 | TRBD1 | TGTGCCAGCAGCGTCCCGGGACAGCCCTACGAGCAGTACTTC | CASSVPGQPYEQYF
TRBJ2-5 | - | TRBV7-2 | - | TGTGCCAGCAGCCCGGGCGGCAGGCAAGAGACCCAGTACTTC | CASSPGGRQETQYF
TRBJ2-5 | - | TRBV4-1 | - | TGCGCCAGCAGCCAAGAAGCCCCTGTGCTGGGGCAGACCCAGTACTTC | CASSQEAPVLGQTQYF
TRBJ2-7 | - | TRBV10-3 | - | TGTGCCATCAGTGAAGAGACTATATCCTACGAGCAGTACTTC | CAISEETISYEQYF
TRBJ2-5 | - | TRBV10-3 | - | TGTGCCATCAGTCAGAGCGGGACAGCCCAAGAGACCCAGTACTTC | CAISQSGTAQETQYF
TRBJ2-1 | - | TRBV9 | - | TGTGCCAGCAGGGGGACGGGGAGCTCCTACAATGAGCAGTTCTTC | CASRGTGSSYNEQFF
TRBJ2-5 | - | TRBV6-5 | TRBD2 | TGTGCCAGCGGCGCGGGAGGAAAAGAGACCCAGTACTTC | CASGAGGKETQYF
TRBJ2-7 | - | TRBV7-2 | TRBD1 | TGTGCCAGCAGCTTATCCCGGGACAGGGCAGCCTACGAGCAGTACTTC | CASSLSRDRAAYEQYF
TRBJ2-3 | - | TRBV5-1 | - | TGCGCCAGCAGCTCTGGAACGGCTAGGTCAGATACGCAGTATTTT | CASSSGTARSDTQYF
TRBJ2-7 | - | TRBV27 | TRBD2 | TGTGCCAGCAGTCGGACTAGCGGGAGCGCTAGGATCGAGCAGTACTTC | CASSRTSGSARIEQYF
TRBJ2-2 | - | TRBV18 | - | TGTGCCAGCTCACCAAACACCGGGGAGCTGTTTTTT | CASSPNTGELFF
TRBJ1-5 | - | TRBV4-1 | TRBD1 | TGCGCCAGCAGCCTAAAGGACAGGGATAATCAGCCCCAGCATTTT | CASSLKDRDNQPQHF
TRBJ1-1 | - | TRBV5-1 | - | TGCGCCAGCAGCCTCAACACGAACACTGAAGCTTTCTTT | CASSLNTNTEAFF
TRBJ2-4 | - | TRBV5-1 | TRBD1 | TGCGCCAGCAGCTTGGGGGACAGCAAAAACATTCAGTACTTC | CASSLGDSKNIQYF
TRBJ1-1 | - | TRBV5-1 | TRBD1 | TGCGCCAGCAGTTCTCAGGGGGCGACTGAAGCTTTCTTT | CASSSQGATEAFF
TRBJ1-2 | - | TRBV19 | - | TGTGCCAGTAGTCCAGTAGAAAGGGGGTACTATGGCTACACCTTC | CASSPVERGYYGYTF
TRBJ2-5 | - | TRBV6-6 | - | TGTGCCAGCAGTTACTCGTCACAGGTAACCGTGGAGACCCAGTACTTC | CASSYSSQVTVETQYF
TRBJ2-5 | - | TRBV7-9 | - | TGTGCCAGCGGCGAAGGACTATCCCAGTACTTC | CASGEGLSQYF
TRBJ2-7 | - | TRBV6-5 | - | TGTGCCAGCAGTCTCCGGGACACGGCCTACGAGCAGTACTTC | CASSLRDTAYEQYF
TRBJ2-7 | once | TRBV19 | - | TGTGCCAGTAGCGTTGGGACCCAACCCTCCTACGAGCAGTACTTC | CASSVGTQPSYEQYF
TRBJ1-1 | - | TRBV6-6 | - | TGTGCCAGCAGCTTCGGAGTTACGGGCACTGAAGCTTTCTTT | CASSFGVTGTEAFF
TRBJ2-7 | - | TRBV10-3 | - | TGTGCCATCAGTGGCCCCGGGACGGGGTACGAGCAGTACTTC | CAISGPGTGYEQYF
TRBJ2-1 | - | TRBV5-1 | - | TGCGCCAGCAGCTTGGGACAGTACAGTGAGCAGTTCTTC | CASSLGQYSEQFF
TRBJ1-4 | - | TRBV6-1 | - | TGTGCCAGCAGTGAACCCATGGGGGGCTGGGAAAAACTGTTTTTT | CASSEPMGGWEKLFF
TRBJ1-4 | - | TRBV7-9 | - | TGTGCCAGCAGCCACGGGGCGGGGAATGAAAAACTGTTTTTT | CASSHGAGNEKLFF
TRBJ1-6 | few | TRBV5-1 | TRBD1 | TGCGCCAGCAGCTTGGGGACAGGGGGCCTTAATTCACCCCTCCACTTT | CASSLGTGGLNSPLHF
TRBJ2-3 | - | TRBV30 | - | TGTGCCTGGAGCGACTCATCCCAGCAGTATTTT | CAWSDSSQQYF
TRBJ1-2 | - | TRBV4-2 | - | TGTGCCAGCAGCCCCACGGACAGCTATGGCTACACCTTC | CASSPTDSYGYTF
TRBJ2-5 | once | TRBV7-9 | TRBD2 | TGTGCCAGCAGCTTAACTAGCGGGGAGACCCAGTACTTC | CASSLTSGETQYF
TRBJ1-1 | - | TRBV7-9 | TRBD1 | TGTGCCAGCAGTAGACAGGGGGCGAGGACTGAAGCTTTCTTT | CASSRQGARTEAFF
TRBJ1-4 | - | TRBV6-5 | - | TGTGCCAGCAGTTATTCCGGGACCGGGGGTGAAAAACTGTTTTTT | CASSYSGTGGEKLFF
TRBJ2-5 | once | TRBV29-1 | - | TGCAGCCTTACAGGGAACCAGGGAAAAGAGACCCAGTACTTC | CSLTGNQGKETQYF
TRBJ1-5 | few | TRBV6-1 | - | TGTGCCAGTCATCACCGGGCCGGGAGGACTCAGCCCCAGCATTTT | CASHHRAGRTQPQHF
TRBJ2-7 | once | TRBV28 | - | TGTGCCAGCCTTTTTGGCAGAGGAAACTACGAGCAGTACTTC | CASLFGRGNYEQYF
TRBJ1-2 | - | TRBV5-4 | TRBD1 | TGTGCCAGCAGTTCAGGGGGCCAATTTAACTATGGCTACACCTTC | CASSSGGQFNYGYTF
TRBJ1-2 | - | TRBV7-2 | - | TGTGCCAGCAGCTTAGGATGGAACAGCCTACGGCCGAACTATGGCTACACCTTC | CASSLGWNSLRPNYGYTF
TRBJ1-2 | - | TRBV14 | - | TGTGCCAGCAGCCAAGACTCCCCAGGGTATGGCTACACCTTC | CASSQDSPGYGYTF
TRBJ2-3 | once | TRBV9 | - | TGTGCCAGCAGCGTCCTAGGGTCCACAGATACGCAGTATTTT | CASSVLGSTDTQYF
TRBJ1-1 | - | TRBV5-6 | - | TGTGCCAGCAGCTTGGTAAGGACAGTGACTGAAGCTTTCTTT | CASSLVRTVTEAFF
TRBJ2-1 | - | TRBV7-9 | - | TGTGCCAGCACGTTAGCGGAGAGCTCCTACAATGAGCAGTTCTTC | CASTLAESSYNEQFF
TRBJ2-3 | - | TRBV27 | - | TGTGCCAGCAGCTTAAGTTGGGCCACGGGGGCAGATACGCAGTATTTT | CASSLSWATGADTQYF
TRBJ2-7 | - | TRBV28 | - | TGTGCCAGCAGTTCAACTAAAAGATCTACCTACTACGAGCAGTACTTC | CASSSTKRSTYYEQYF
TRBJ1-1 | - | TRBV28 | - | TGTGCCAGCAGAACGACAGCTTCGAACACTGAAGCTTTCTTT | CASRTTASNTEAFF
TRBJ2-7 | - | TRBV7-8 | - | TGTGCCAGCTCCTGGGGACTCAGTTTCGAGCAGTACTTC | CASSWGLSFEQYF
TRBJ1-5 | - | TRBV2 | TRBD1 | TGTGCCAGCAGTGAGTTGGGACAGGGTGGCCAGCCCCAGCATTTT | CASSELGQGGQPQHF
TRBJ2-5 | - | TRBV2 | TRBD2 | TGTGCCAGCAGGGGAGGGTCGATAACCCAGTACTTC | CASRGGSITQYF
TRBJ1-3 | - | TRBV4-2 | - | TGTGCCAGCAGCCAAGATTGGCAGCACGGCTACTCTGGAAACACCATATATTTT | CASSQDWQHGYSGNTIYF
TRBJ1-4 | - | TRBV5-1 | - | TGCGCCAGCACGGCATCACCCGACCCCGGAGAAAAACTGTTTTTT | CASTASPDPGEKLFF
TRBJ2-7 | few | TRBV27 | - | TGTGCCTGCCCCGGGAGCTCCTACGAGCAGTACTTC | CACPGSSYEQYF